Listed here are 28 T cell receptor beta chains from one sample, sequenced in a study of CD8 T cells in ankylosing spondylitis. TCRdb ran MiXCR on the 5' RACE reads and lists one entry per CDR3 protein. Of roughly 200,000 distinct CDR3 sequences in the sample, about a quarter were seen once. The sample comprised blood, either unsorted or a sorted T cell fraction (not recorded which). The receptors here all came from a male donor with ankylosing spondylitis or in good health (not recorded which).

Only a few counts were recorded for this clonotype. This chain connects TRBV20-1 to TRBJ2-1; 7 bases match TRBD1. The CDR3 is 14 amino acids. V shed 6 bases, J shed 8 bases, and the junction held 13 bases outside the gene matches. Germline CDR1 and CDR2: DFQATT and SNEGSKA (reference sequence). CDR3 residues: CSAGRDSKGDEQFF. CDR3 DNA sequence: TGCAGTGCGGGACGGGACAGTAAAGGGGATGAGCAGTTCTTC.

The CDR3 loop is CASSTLATYAFF. In DNA, the CDR3 is TGTGCCAGCAGCACCCTTGCTACTTATGCTTTCTTT. The J gene is TRBJ1-1, the V gene TRBV12-3 or TRBV12-4; D is undetermined. V lost 6 bases and J 11 bases, leaving 16 bases between the germline ends. The CDR3 is 12 amino acids.

A word on this clonotype: A much larger clone lies one base from this, so it may be a read error. V usage is TRBV6-5 and J usage is TRBJ1-2, with D unresolved. With 6 bases removed from V and 9 bases from J, the gap between germline ends came to 14 bases. Germline assignment: CDR1 MNHEY and CDR2 SVGAGI. This CDR3 region has 12 residues. CDR3 nucleotide sequence: TGTGCCAGCAGGGCAGACGATTTCAGCTACACCTTC. It translates to CASRADDFSYTF.

This clonotype was seen ten or more times. J is TRBJ1-2 and V is TRBV4-1; maybe TRBD1 (6 bases). CDR3 length equals 17 residues. V was trimmed by 0 bases and J by 4 bases, leaving 18 bases between them. The V gene's germline CDR1 is MGHRA and CDR2 YSYEKL. CDR3 in amino acids: CASSQDAAGGSGYGYTF. The CDR3 DNA follows: TGCGCCAGCAGCCAAGATGCGGCGGGGGGCAGCGGCTATGGCTACACCTTC.

This clonotype was counted at least ten times. The chain uses TRBV5-1 and TRBJ1-5; weak D call: TRBD1 (6 bases). This CDR3 is built from 13 residues. In germline, CDR1 is SGHRS, CDR2 YFSETQ. Deletions cut 3 bases from V and 5 bases from J, with 9 bases between. CDR3 in DNA: TGCGCCAGCAGCTGGGGGGCGGATCAGCCCCAGCATTTT. As protein: CASSWGADQPQHF.

There are many counts of this clonotype. V is TRBV4-2 and J is TRBJ2-3; 9 bases match TRBD2. Looked up from germline, CDR1 is LGHNA and CDR2 is YNFKEQ. The CDR3 totals 16 residues. After removal of 0 bases from V and 3 bases from J, the junction contained 4 bases not matched to a gene. CDR3 loop: CASSQEGSGRTDTQYF. The CDR3 DNA follows: TGTGCCAGCAGCCAAGAGGGTAGCGGGAGAACAGATACGCAGTATTTT.

This clonotype was counted ten times or more. The genes are TRBV5-1 and TRBJ2-4; no clear D gene. The germline V gene encodes CDR1 SGHRS and CDR2 YFSETQ. This CDR3 has 14 residues. Trimming took 2 bases from V and 0 from J, leaving 6 bases between them. Written as DNA, the CDR3 is TGCGCCAGCAGCTTAACAGAAGCCAAAAACATTCAGTACTTC. The encoded protein is CASSLTEAKNIQYF.

This clonotype has at least ten counts. The chain recombines TRBV5-1 with TRBJ2-1, with D tentatively TRBD1 (5 bases). V was trimmed by 1 base and J by 14 bases, leaving 10 bases between them. This CDR3 spans 11 amino acids. CDR1 is SGHRS and CDR2 is YFSETQ in the germline V gene. CDR3 nucleotides: TGCGCCAGCAGCTTGTTAAGGGGCAAGTTCTTC. It codes for CASSLLRGKFF.

This clonotype has just a few counts. The chain couples TRBV29-1 to TRBJ2-7; TRBD1 agrees at 10 bases. V gave up 4 bases and J gave up 7 bases; unmatched junction bases: 7. Germline lookup yields CDR1 SQVTM and CDR2 ANQGSEA. The CDR3 is 13 residues long. This CDR3 reads CSVGGTGAQEQYF. As DNA, the CDR3 is TGCAGCGTTGGAGGGACAGGGGCGCAGGAGCAGTACTTC.

This clonotype has a handful of counts. The chain's CDR3 is CASSQEFRQGGTGELFF. The CDR3 region has the DNA TGCGCCAGCAGCCAAGAATTCCGACAGGGTGGAACCGGGGAGCTGTTTTTT. The chain couples TRBV4-3 to TRBJ2-2; TRBD1 aligns across 7 bases. Germline V gene data show CDR1 as LGHNA and CDR2 as YSLEER. Unmatched junction bases numbered 9, after V lost 0 bases and J lost 5 bases. The CDR3 is 17 amino acids.

The gene calls are TRBV4-3 and TRBJ2-7, with D perhaps matching TRBD2 (6 bases). The CDR3 has 15 amino acids. V gave up 0 bases and J gave up 2 bases, with 11 bases separating them. The germline gives CDR1 LGHNA, CDR2 YSLEER. CDR3 nucleotides: TGCGCCAGCAGCCAAGAGCTAGCGCTAACCTACGAGCAGTACTTC. Translation: CASSQELALTYEQYF.

This chain joins TRBV24-1 and TRBJ2-3; D is possibly TRBD1 or TRBD2 (5 bases each). Trimming removed 6 bases at V and 1 base at J, with 7 bases between. The germline CDR1 and CDR2 sequences are KGHDR and SFDVKD. This CDR3 has 13 amino acids. The CDR3 is CATSRGGTDTQYF. DNA for the CDR3: TGTGCCACCAGTAGAGGGGGCACAGATACGCAGTATTTT.

The J gene is TRBJ2-3, the V gene TRBV6-4; D gene uncertain. The CDR3 is made up of 13 amino acids. CDR1 MRHNA and CDR2 SNTAGT come from the germline V gene. V lost 6 bases and J lost 2, with 9 bases in between. The CDR3 spells CASRGIATDTQYF. The DNA of the CDR3 is TGTGCCAGCAGAGGGATAGCCACAGATACGCAGTATTTT.

The chain joins TRBV9 to TRBJ2-3; D is ambiguous. With 0 bases removed from V and 6 bases from J, the gap between germline ends came to 11 bases. Germline CDR1 is SGDLS and CDR2 is YYNGEE. This CDR3 spans 14 amino acids. The chain's CDR3 is CASSVGPPRDTQYF. The CDR3 coding sequence is TGTGCCAGCAGCGTAGGGCCCCCGCGCGATACGCAGTATTTT.

The chain links TRBV2 to TRBJ2-7; D tentatively reads TRBD1 or TRBD2 (5 bases each). The CDR3 loop spans 12 amino acids. V was pared by 3 bases and J by 2 bases, with 5 bases between. CDR1 is SNHLY and CDR2 is FYNNEI in the germline V gene. CDR3 region: CASSEGAYEQYF. CDR3 DNA: TGTGCCAGCAGTGAGGGGGCCTACGAGCAGTACTTC.

CDR3 region: CSVESPGDADTQYF. CDR3 nucleotides: TGCAGCGTTGAAAGTCCAGGAGACGCAGATACGCAGTATTTT. V usage is TRBV29-1 and J usage is TRBJ2-3; D gene uncertain. The CDR3 has 14 amino acids. Per germline, CDR1 SQVTM and CDR2 ANQGSEA. V shed 2 bases and J shed 4 bases, with 13 bases lying between them.

This clonotype appeared many times. The chain links TRBV18 to TRBJ2-7; 7 bases agree with TRBD1. Germline V lookup: CDR1 KGHSH, CDR2 LQKENI. This CDR3 is 14 amino acids long. V was pared by 5 bases and J by 3 bases, with 7 bases of the junction left unmatched. CDR3 sequence: CASSDRVPDYEQYF. In DNA form, the CDR3 reads TGTGCCAGCTCAGACAGGGTTCCCGACTACGAGCAGTACTTC.

This clonotype appeared many times. This CDR3 is CASSPGTSVYEQYF. In DNA form, the CDR3 reads TGCGCCAGCAGCCCCGGGACTAGCGTCTACGAGCAGTACTTC. The chain couples TRBV5-1 to TRBJ2-7; 10 bases are a match to TRBD2. Germline CDR1 is SGHRS and CDR2 is YFSETQ. V dropped 4 bases and J dropped 3; count of bases not matched to a gene: 4. This CDR3 comprises 14 residues.

The sample holds many counts of this clonotype. The chain is built from TRBV20-1 and TRBJ2-5; a possible D gene is TRBD2 (7 bases). Germline CDR1 and CDR2: DFQATT and SNEGSKA (reference sequence). The CDR3 is 13 residues long. V was cut by 6 bases and J by 5 bases, with 16 bases left in between. The CDR3 DNA reads TGCAGTGCCGAAAAGGGGGAGGGTGAGACCCAGTACTTC. The encoded protein is CSAEKGEGETQYF.

This clonotype was picked up many times. J is TRBJ1-2 and V is TRBV10-3; TRBD1 agrees at 12 bases. The CDR3 sequence is 17 residues long. With V trimmed by 2 bases and J by 5 bases, 9 bases remained unmatched. CDR1 and CDR2 (germline): ENHRY, SYGVKD. The CDR3 loop is CAISEPDRDRGLYGYTF. As DNA, the CDR3 is TGTGCCATCAGTGAGCCTGACCGGGACAGGGGGCTTTATGGCTACACCTTC.

This clonotype was seen more than once but under ten times. The chain combines TRBV20-1 with TRBJ2-5; TRBD2 matches at 10 bases. From germline, CDR1 is DFQATT and CDR2 SNEGSKA (reference sequence). CDR3 length equals 15 residues. Trimming took 2 bases from V and 5 from J; bases not matched to a gene: 8. The CDR3, as DNA: TGCAGTGCTAGATCTCTAGCGGGAGTTCAGGAGACCCAGTACTTC. Translating it yields CSARSLAGVQETQYF.

This clonotype has a handful of counts. The rearrangement uses TRBV6-5 and TRBJ2-7, with D unclear. The V end lost 2 bases, the J end lost 4 bases, and 6 bases lay between the germline ends. This CDR3 is 12 amino acids long. Germline CDR1 reads MNHEY; CDR2 reads SVGAGI. The CDR3 bases are TGTGCCAGCAGTTACCAGGAGTACGAGCAGTACTTC. This codes for CASSYQEYEQYF.

This clonotype was counted many times. V usage is TRBV6-5 and J usage is TRBJ1-1, with TRBD1 as a possible D gene (5 bases). Germline CDR1 and CDR2: MNHEY and SVGAGI. V was trimmed by 7 bases and J by 4 bases, leaving 16 bases between them. CDR3 length equals 14 residues. The CDR3 sequence: CASNFGAKGTEAFF. Here the CDR3 DNA reads TGTGCCAGCAATTTCGGGGCCAAGGGCACTGAAGCTTTCTTT.

This chain connects TRBV6-2 or TRBV6-3 to TRBJ2-7, with D unresolved. Germline-derived CDR1 and CDR2 are MNHEY and SVGEGT. Trimming removed 5 bases at V and 5 bases at J, with 7 bases between. This CDR3 region has 11 residues. The CDR3 nucleotides read TGTGCCAGCAGTCCCTATGACGAGCAGTACTTC. It specifies CASSPYDEQYF.

Ten or more counts support this clonotype. The chain is built from TRBV20-1 and TRBJ2-1, with a possible D match to TRBD2 (6 bases). The germline V gene has CDR1 DFQATT and CDR2 SNEGSKA (reference sequence). The length of the CDR3 is 18 residues. The V end was cut by 6 bases, the J end by 0 bases, with 24 bases between. The CDR3 is CSAEVGSGPLSSYNEQFF. DNA of the CDR3: TGCAGTGCAGAGGTGGGTAGCGGTCCTTTGAGCTCCTACAATGAGCAGTTCTTC.

This clonotype came up a few times. The rearrangement uses TRBV7-2 and TRBJ2-3, with no clear D. CDR1 SGHTA and CDR2 FQGNSA come from the germline V gene. V lost 1 base to trimming and J lost 3 bases, with 2 bases between them. The CDR3 covers 12 residues. CDR3 region: CASSLETDTQYF. The CDR3 DNA sequence: TGTGCCAGCAGCTTAGAGACAGATACGCAGTATTTT.

This clonotype was detected ten times or more. The genes are TRBV6-1 and TRBJ1-5, with D tentatively TRBD1 (6 bases). Germline assignment: CDR1 MNHNS and CDR2 SASEGT. The CDR3 covers 14 residues. Trimming pared 7 bases from V and 4 bases from J, leaving 14 bases between. The CDR3 protein is CASTIRDNNQPQHF. In DNA, the CDR3 is TGTGCCAGCACAATTCGGGACAATAATCAGCCCCAGCATTTT.

The table lists this clonotype with many counts. The rearrangement uses TRBV28 and TRBJ2-2; 10 positions agree with TRBD2. J lost 4 bases, V lost 2 bases, and 7 bases had no gene match. Germline CDR1 MDHEN, CDR2 SYDVKM. This CDR3 has 17 residues. In DNA form, the CDR3 reads TGTGCCAGCAGTTTACTTAGTAGCGGGAGGATCACCGGGGAGCTGTTTTTT. This codes for CASSLLSSGRITGELFF.